The 32 T cell receptor beta chains presented below share a single source sample, sequenced in a study of regulatory T cells in long-lasting Graves disease. Described time point: persistent/refractory GD, antithyroid drugs over 5 years with positive TRAb. There was RNA extracted from PBMCs, and the TCR library was made from it. Assembly of TCR beta libraries relied on iRepertoire HTBI primers together with Arm-PCR of CDR3 regions. TCRdb ran MiXCR on the multiplex PCR reads and lists one entry per CDR3 protein. The sample has roughly 500,000 distinct CDR3 sequences, less than 25% seen once. The sample here was peripheral blood mononuclear cells (PBMCs), taken when the disease was refractory, from a patient treated with antithyroid drugs. The receptors derive from a female donor with Graves disease.

This clonotype was observed many times. V and J are TRBV2 and TRBJ2-2; D gene unclear. CDR1 and CDR2 from the germline V gene are SNHLY and FYNNEI. This CDR3 has 14 residues. Trimming left V 5 bases short and J 6 bases short, with 13 bases between. This chain's CDR3 is CASSPSERAGELFF. In DNA, the CDR3 is TGTGCCAGCAGTCCGTCGGAAAGGGCCGGGGAGCTGTTTTTT. The full variable domain, completed using reference TRBV2 and TRBJ2-2, is EPEVTQTPSHQVTQMGQEVILRCVPISNHLYFYWYRQILGQKVEFLVSFYNNEISEKSEIFDDQFSVERPDGSNFTLKIRSTKLEDSAMYFCASSPSERAGELFFGEGSRLTVL.

The chain couples TRBV9 to TRBJ2-1; the D call may be TRBD1 or TRBD2 (5 bases each). Germline loops: CDR1 SGDLS, CDR2 YYNGEE. V lost 0 bases to trimming and J lost 6 bases, with 7 bases between them. The CDR3 has 13 residues. The CDR3 region has the DNA TGTGCCAGCAGCGTAGGGGACGCCAATGAGCAGTTCTTC. Amino acids: CASSVGDANEQFF.

The rearrangement uses TRBV27 and TRBJ1-1; perhaps TRBD1 as D (5 bases). The CDR3 contains 15 residues. The V and J ends lost 0 bases and 7 bases respectively, with 15 bases between them. Germline CDR1 is MNHEY and CDR2 is SMNVEV (reference sequence). In nucleotides, the CDR3 is TGTGCCAGCAGTTTATCGTCCCCGGGACGGGGTGAAGCTTTCTTT. Residues: CASSLSSPGRGEAFF.

This clonotype has ten or more counts. The chain has TRBV10-3 and TRBJ2-7, with 8 nucleotides matching TRBD1. The V gene's germline CDR1 is ENHRY and CDR2 SYGVKD. J was trimmed by 3 bases and V by 7 bases; bases with no gene match: 8. The CDR3 spans 14 residues. In nucleotides, the CDR3 is TGTGCCATCACCGAAGGACAGGGTGTCTACGAGCAGTACTTC. Protein sequence: CAITEGQGVYEQYF.

This clonotype was observed a handful of times. This chain links TRBV25-1 with TRBJ2-4; the match to TRBD1 covers 7 bases. The CDR3 loop spans 14 amino acids. Germline V gene data show CDR1 as MGHDK and CDR2 as SYGVNS. V lost 3 bases and J lost 3; bases outside the gene matches: 2. DNA for the CDR3: TGTGCCAGCAGTGATAGGGGGCGCAAAAACATTCAGTACTTC. This translates into CASSDRGRKNIQYF.

This clonotype was counted between two and nine times. The chain is built from TRBV29-1 and TRBJ2-7; D is unresolved. The CDR3 is 12 residues long. Germline CDR1 SQVTM, CDR2 ANQGSEA. Trimming left V 4 bases short and J 6 bases short, with 13 bases between. For the CDR3, the DNA is TGCAGCGTTGGACGGAAGTCGACCGAGCAGTACTTC. It is translated as CSVGRKSTEQYF.

This clonotype was seen a handful of times. The gene calls are TRBV7-9 and TRBJ1-5; 7 nucleotides line up with TRBD1. This CDR3 spans 14 amino acids. Germline V gene lookup returns CDR1 SEHNR and CDR2 FQNEAQ (reference sequence). With V trimmed by 5 bases and J by 3 bases, 4 bases remained unmatched. The CDR3 loop is CASSIQGTNQPQHF. The CDR3 DNA sequence: TGTGCCAGCAGCATACAGGGGACCAATCAGCCCCAGCATTTT.

On this clonotype itself: A much bigger clone sits one base away, suggesting this may be a read error. The chain joins TRBV18 to TRBJ2-5; D is undetermined. The V gene lost 0 bases and the J gene lost 4 bases, with 15 bases spanning the gap. This CDR3 is built from 16 residues. The germline CDR1 and CDR2 sequences are KGHSH and LQKENI. For the CDR3, the DNA is TGTGCCAGCTCACCACCGAGGTCCACTCCCACAGAGACCCAGTACTTC. As protein: CASSPPRSTPTETQYF.

The chain is built from TRBV7-2 and TRBJ2-5, with no clear D. Germline loops: CDR1 SGHTA, CDR2 FQGNSA. V was cut by 8 bases and J by 5 bases, with 9 bases left in between. The CDR3 length is 11 residues. Written as DNA, the CDR3 is TGTGCCAGCCAAGGGTCCGAGACCCAGTACTTC. The encoded protein is CASQGSETQYF.

This clonotype was counted between two and nine times. The J gene is TRBJ2-7, the V gene TRBV6-2 or TRBV6-3, with 12 bases lining up with TRBD1. Trimming removed 11 bases from V and 6 bases from J; junction bases left unmatched: 11. The CDR3 is 14 amino acids. Germline loops: CDR1 MNHEY, CDR2 SVGEGT. The CDR3 DNA sequence: TGTGCCGGCCACTCCGGGACAGGGGGCGGCGAGCAGTACTTC. This sequence encodes CAGHSGTGGGEQYF.

The gene calls are TRBV2 and TRBJ2-1; 7 bases map to TRBD2. CDR1 and CDR2 from the germline V gene are SNHLY and FYNNEI. The length of the CDR3 is 16 residues. V was pared by 8 bases and J by 4 bases, with 14 bases of the junction left unmatched. The CDR3 nucleotides read TGTGCCAGCGCGAAAACGCCTAGCGGATCTTACAATGAGCAGTTCTTC. Amino acids: CASAKTPSGSYNEQFF.

This chain joins TRBV18 and TRBJ2-3; D is ambiguous. This CDR3 spans 15 amino acids. CDR1 is KGHSH and CDR2 is LQKENI in the germline V gene. Between the trimmed V and J ends, which lost 3 bases and 4 bases, there was a span of 14 bases. The CDR3 here is CASSPRSRQPDTQYF. The DNA of the CDR3 is TGTGCCAGCTCACCTCGGTCTAGGCAGCCAGATACGCAGTATTTT.

This clonotype was detected a few times. The chain links TRBV28 to TRBJ2-4; the match to TRBD2 covers 8 bases. J lost 7 bases, V lost 5 bases, and 7 bases had no gene match. Germline V gene lookup returns CDR1 MDHEN and CDR2 SYDVKM. The CDR3 totals 14 residues. This chain's CDR3 is CASSPSRLANIQYF. CDR3 in DNA: TGTGCCAGCAGTCCTAGCCGACTAGCGAACATTCAGTACTTC.

CDR3 sequence: CASSVDSSSEQYF. As DNA, the CDR3 is TGTGCCAGCAGCGTTGATAGTAGCAGCGAGCAGTACTTC. This chain joins TRBV5-6 and TRBJ2-7, with D uncertain. With 4 bases removed from V and 6 bases from J, the gap between germline ends came to 14 bases. This CDR3 comprises 13 residues. The germline CDR1 and CDR2 sequences are SGHDT and YYEEEE.

This clonotype occurred a few times. The chain is built from TRBV19 and TRBJ2-7; D not certain. The V end was cut by 0 bases, the J end by 1 base, with 10 bases between. The CDR3 has 15 residues. Germline CDR1 reads LNHDA; CDR2 reads SQIVND (reference sequence). CDR3 region: CASSIDHRNSYEQYF. The DNA of the CDR3 is TGTGCCAGTAGTATAGATCATCGGAATTCCTACGAGCAGTACTTC.

This clonotype was counted ten times or more. The chain couples TRBV6-2 or TRBV6-3 to TRBJ2-7, with a weak D call TRBD1 (6 bases). This CDR3 comprises 12 residues. CDR1 is MNHEY and CDR2 is SVGEGT in the germline V gene. Trimming took 8 bases from V and 6 from J, leaving 14 bases between them. CDR3 loop: CASQGLLSEQYF. The CDR3 DNA follows: TGTGCCAGCCAGGGGCTACTGAGCGAGCAGTACTTC.

V gene TRBV6-1 combines with J gene TRBJ2-7; TRBD1 matches 10 bases. V lost 5 bases to trimming and J lost 2 bases; unmatched junction nucleotides: 9. The germline V gene encodes CDR1 MNHNS and CDR2 SASEGT. The CDR3 covers 16 residues. CDR3: CASSKQGQGITYEQYF. The CDR3 coding sequence is TGTGCCAGCAGTAAACAGGGACAGGGGATTACCTACGAGCAGTACTTC.

A remark on this clonotype: One end of the junction fails to match germline, which may point to a read error. V is TRBV4-1 and J is TRBJ1-1; possible D gene TRBD1, 6 bases. Germline values: CDR1 MGHRA, CDR2 YSYEKL. The CDR3 is 14 residues long. The CDR3 sequence: CASRNFRGLTEALF. CDR3 bases: TGCGCCAGCAGGAACTTCAGGGGTCTGACTGAAGCTCTCTTT.

The genes are TRBV30 and TRBJ2-7, with D possibly TRBD2 on 5 matching bases. Germline V gene lookup returns CDR1 GTSNPN and CDR2 SVGIG (reference sequence). The CDR3 extends over 14 amino acids. V lost 3 bases and J lost 3, with 15 bases in between. CDR3 nucleotides: TGTGCCTGGAGGAAAACGGGAACTATCTACGAGCAGTACTTC. Its translation is CAWRKTGTIYEQYF.

This clonotype has only a few counts. The rearrangement uses TRBV20-1 and TRBJ2-7; D possibly corresponds to TRBD1 (5 bases). V was clipped by 4 bases and J by 0 bases, with 16 bases between them. This CDR3 is built from 15 residues. Per germline, CDR1 DFQATT and CDR2 SNEGSKA (reference sequence). CDR3 residues: CSATPPGISSYEQYF. In DNA, the CDR3 is TGCAGTGCTACCCCTCCAGGGATAAGCTCCTACGAGCAGTACTTC.

The sample holds many counts of this clonotype. The chain joins TRBV7-8 to TRBJ1-1, with D possibly matching TRBD1 (5 bases). This CDR3 region has 13 residues. Per germline, CDR1 SGHVS and CDR2 FQNEAQ. Trimming shortened V by 4 bases and J by 14 bases, and 20 bases separated the two germline ends. This chain's CDR3 is CASSYSRDLDGFF. The CDR3 DNA is TGTGCCAGCAGCTATTCCCGGGACCTCGACGGATTCTTT.

This clonotype turned up a few times. This chain links TRBV12-3 or TRBV12-4 with TRBJ2-3; 9 bases match TRBD2. This CDR3 is built from 15 residues. The junction had 6 bases not matched to a gene; V was cut back by 2 bases and J by 6 bases. CDR3 sequence: CASSLSAGGRDTQYF. CDR3 bases: TGTGCCAGCAGTTTATCGGCGGGAGGGCGGGATACGCAGTATTTT.

V and J are TRBV7-9 and TRBJ1-1; 8 nucleotides agree with TRBD1. This CDR3 region has 16 residues. With V trimmed by 3 bases and J by 6 bases, 12 bases remained unmatched. Germline CDR1 SEHNR, CDR2 FQNEAQ (reference sequence). The CDR3 DNA follows: TGTGCCAGCAGCTTCTTAAACCTGGACAGGGATCCTGAAGCTTTCTTT. Residues: CASSFLNLDRDPEAFF. Looking up the rest from reference TRBV7-9 and TRBJ1-1 gives the full variable domain: DTGVSQNPRHKITKRGQNVTFRCDPISEHNRLYWYRQTLGQGPEFLTYFQNEAQLEKSRLLSDRFSAERPKGSFSTLEIQRTEQGDSAMYLCASSFLNLDRDPEAFFGQGTRLTVV.

Only one count was recorded for this clonotype. A read error may be the cause here, since a much bigger clone is one base away. V and J are TRBV3-1 and TRBJ2-7; the D gene is possibly TRBD2 (5 bases). This CDR3 contains 15 residues. Looked up from germline, CDR1 is LGHDT and CDR2 is YNNKEL (reference sequence). The V and J ends lost 4 bases and 6 bases respectively, with 19 bases between them. The CDR3 DNA reads as TGTGCCAGCAGCCTGAGGGATTTTGTCGGGGTCGAGCAGTACTTC. Translation: CASSLRDFVGVEQYF.

In this sample, this clonotype turned up once. The J gene is TRBJ2-7, the V gene TRBV16, with D unclear. Per germline, CDR1 KGHSY and CDR2 FQNENV. The CDR3 length is 15 residues. The V and J ends lost 0 bases and 7 bases respectively, with 16 bases between them. Here the CDR3 reads CASSQSNALLGEQYF. The CDR3 DNA follows: TGTGCCAGCAGCCAATCGAACGCCCTGCTGGGGGAGCAGTACTTC. Using reference TRBV16 and TRBJ2-7 for the parts outside the CDR3, the full variable domain is GEEVAQTPKHLVRGEGQKAKLYCAPIKGHSYVFWYQQVLKNEFKFLISFQNENVFDETGMPKERFSAKCLPNSPCSLEIQATKLEDSAVYFCASSQSNALLGEQYFGPGTRLTVT.

The chain is built from TRBV9 and TRBJ2-7, with D hard to call. This CDR3 has 15 amino acids. The V gene lost 1 base and the J gene lost 2 bases, with 13 bases spanning the gap. In germline, CDR1 is SGDLS, CDR2 YYNGEE. The CDR3 here is CASSVKPVTTYEQYF. The CDR3, as DNA: TGTGCCAGCAGCGTAAAACCGGTAACTACCTACGAGCAGTACTTC.

This clonotype was seen repeatedly, ten times or more. The chain is built from TRBV5-1 and TRBJ1-1, with D possibly being TRBD1 (6 bases). Trimming pared 4 bases from V and 7 bases from J, leaving 14 bases between. This CDR3 contains 13 residues. CDR1 and CDR2 from the germline V gene are SGHRS and YFSETQ. The CDR3 sequence: CASSPLQGGEAFF. CDR3 sequence (DNA): TGCGCCAGCAGCCCTTTACAGGGCGGTGAAGCTTTCTTT.

The chain joins TRBV28 to TRBJ2-3; a weak D match, TRBD1 (6 bases). V shed 3 bases and J shed 5 bases, with 6 bases lying between them. Germline-derived CDR1 and CDR2 are MDHEN and SYDVKM. The CDR3 totals 12 residues. This chain's CDR3 is CASSLDRDTQYF. DNA for the CDR3: TGTGCCAGCAGTTTGGACAGAGATACGCAGTATTTT.

In its sample, this clonotype was seen a few times. This chain joins TRBV10-2 and TRBJ2-5; 8 bases map to TRBD1. The V segment lost 5 bases and the J segment 5 bases; nucleotides outside the gene matches: 13. Per the germline V gene, CDR1 is WSHSY and CDR2 is SAAADI. The CDR3 runs to 16 residues. In DNA form, the CDR3 reads TGCGCCAGCAGTTTAAACCGAATAGACAGGGGTGAGACCCAGTACTTC. Its protein product is CASSLNRIDRGETQYF.

This clonotype showed up many times. This rearrangement joins TRBV7-8 to TRBJ1-2, with D perhaps matching TRBD1 (5 bases). Germline V gene lookup returns CDR1 SGHVS and CDR2 FQNEAQ. The CDR3 extends over 15 amino acids. The germline V and J ends were trimmed by 2 bases and 4 bases, with 14 bases remaining between them. The CDR3 here is CASSLPQQERYGYTF. CDR3 DNA sequence: TGTGCCAGCAGCTTACCCCAACAGGAACGCTATGGCTACACCTTC.

This clonotype turned up a few times. This chain joins TRBV7-2 and TRBJ2-7; TRBD2 agrees at 10 bases. The CDR3 has 14 amino acids. Trimming cost V 2 bases and J 5 bases; bases outside gene matches: 3. Germline CDR1 SGHTA, CDR2 FQGNSA. Here the CDR3 reads CASSLLAGANEQYF. DNA of the CDR3: TGTGCCAGCAGCTTACTAGCGGGAGCTAACGAGCAGTACTTC.

This clonotype was observed a few times. The V and J genes are TRBV4-1 and TRBJ2-2, with 7 nucleotides matching TRBD2. Losses at the gene ends were 4 bases for V and 6 bases for J; bases not matched to a gene: 5. Germline V gene sequence: CDR1 MGHRA, CDR2 YSYEKL. The CDR3 length is 14 residues. Here the CDR3 DNA reads TGCGCCAGCAGCCCAGTGGGAGGGCCCGGGGAGCTGTTTTTT. Translating it yields CASSPVGGPGELFF.